The entry below gives a single T cell receptor (beta chain) sequence along with its context. Its antigen is as yet unknown. The sample is drawn from a study of STAT5B mutations in CD4+ large granular lymphocyte leukemia. Turning to the study itself: Among healthy donors, a particular HLA allele went with more CDR3 'QG' motifs.

Some clones are missing from TCRdb's copy, which holds only in-frame ones; the method was immunoSEQ multiplex PCR. The table shows about 35,000 clones, with 65% to 70% occurring only once. Findings of the study overall: Without putative leukemic clones, patient CD4-sorted repertoires remained more clonal than healthy CD4+ repertoires. Main leukemic clonotypes were patient-specific, but roughly 25% appeared at low frequency elsewhere.

The specimen was CD4+ T cells from blood buffy coats. The receptor was derived from a human donor in good health.

The CDR3, as DNA: TGCGCCAGCAGCCAAGATATGACAACCTATGGCTACACCTTC. This translates into CASSQDMTTYGYTF. The rearrangement joins TRBV4-3 to TRBJ1-2; D ambiguous. The V end lost 0 bases, the J end lost 4 bases, and 9 bases lay between the germline ends. The length of the CDR3 is 14 residues. CDR1 is LGHNA and CDR2 is YSLEER in the germline V gene.